The clone carrying this TCR beta chain was detected only a few times. What it binds is unknown. In TCRdb, the reads were re-called with MiXCR into one record per CDR3 protein. The top ten clones hold just under 75% of a sample with approximately 110,000 distinct CDR3 sequences, under 55% of them seen once. Germline values: CDR1 SGHAT, CDR2 FQDESV (reference sequence). Trimming took 4 bases from V and 2 from J, leaving 9 bases between them. The CDR3 sequence is 13 residues long. This sample was taken from a study of T cell repertoires in cytomegalovirus infection. As for the study in general: CMV epitopes that were recently identified and HLA-C-restricted were used alongside well-studied HLA-B-restricted ones. It was the public TCR beta signatures that indicated both CMV infection and matching HLA type. Whole-study results and caveats: The study found HLA-C-restricted CMV-specific TCR beta clonotypes dominating the ex vivo response.

This sequence was found in a human donor in good health (CMV status not recorded). Some clones in this sample may be carry-over from other donors' samples. J is TRBJ2-7 and V is TRBV11-1; a possible D gene is TRBD1 (6 bases). The sequencing used CD8+ T cells from cultured PBMCs, collected from culture after CMV antigen stimulation. CDR3 loop: CASSYTGTYEQYF. The CDR3 DNA is TGTGCCAGCAGCTATACAGGGACCTACGAGCAGTACTTC. The whole variable domain, remainder taken from reference TRBV11-1 and TRBJ2-7, is EAEVAQSPRYKITEKSQAVAFWCDPISGHATLYWYRQILGQGPELLVQFQDESVVDDSQLPKDRFSAERLKGVDSTLKIQPAELGDSAMYLCASSYTGTYEQYFGPGTRLTVT.